This TCR beta chain is drawn from a study of blood T cells in healthy people across ages (dated by TCRdb to the mid-2010s). In terms of the full investigation: Template switching captured roughly one uniquely barcoded TCR beta cDNA molecule per two T cells in model experiments. For two donors (one aged 18 to 30 and one aged 80 or older), the study analyzed two additional independent replicas of 1 million unique cDNA reads from the same blood draw. The donors were split into four age groups: young (average about 15 years), middle-aged (around 37), aged (62) and long-lived (under 90). To track age-related changes in TCR beta repertoire diversity, the study relied on deep sequencing normalized with unique cDNA molecular identifiers. Points the paper makes about the study in general: Compared with the aged group, the long-lived group had more naive CD4+ T cells, fewer expanded clones and increased TCR diversity, suggesting age selection. Estimates of total diversity from one million sequenced T cells were regarded as lower bounds and underestimates. Since profiling was done on bulk unsorted PBMCs, naive and antigen-experienced compartments could not be conclusively compared. Observed TCR beta diversity correlated strongly with the percentage of naive T cells measured by flow cytometry. Observed TCR beta diversity per million T cells fell roughly linearly with age, and a significant reduction was already apparent by age roughly 40. Because the CMV infection status of the donors was unknown, age-related changes in expanded clonotypes may potentially have been confounded.

Systemically healthy Caucasian individuals from Russia, approximately 39 in total and aged about 6 to 90 years, were included as donors. Each donor gave around 9.9 milliliters of peripheral blood, collected into EDTA-treated Vacutainer tubes. Ficoll-Paque density-gradient centrifugation was used to isolate PBMCs, with at least 6 million per sample. Total RNA was extracted from PBMCs with Trizol reagent, with at least 5.5 micrograms obtained per sample. Naive CD45RAhigh/CD27high T cell percentages were measured by flow cytometry on a PBMC aliquot from every donor. As concerns this clonotype: Its antigen is currently not known. A read error may be the cause here, since a much bigger clone is one base away.

Libraries came from 5' RACE. The sequencer listed for this sample is Illumina HiSeq 2500. A second PCR of about 6 to 11 cycles was run with a J-beta primer mix and a sample-barcoded 5' primer. A template-switch 5' adaptor carrying 12 random nucleotides introduced a unique molecular identifier onto each TCR beta cDNA molecule. At least 2.5 million CDR3-containing paired-end reads were obtained from each sample. All of the RNA was converted into first-strand cDNA using the Mint cDNA synthesis kit, with a TRBC-specific oligonucleotide serving as the primer. Following uracil-DNA glycosylase treatment, a first 18-cycle PCR with universal primers M1SS and BC2_uni_R was performed on all cDNA. Under the source paper's analysis protocol: For normalization, 1 million high-quality reads were randomly selected from each sample, with every read carrying a distinct molecular identifier. Instead of being binned into consensus sequences, reads with shared molecular identifiers were discarded. MiTCR, with a Q25 quality threshold and the strictest error-elimination algorithm, was used for CDR3 identification, clonotype clustering and error correction. Lower-bound total TCR beta diversity was estimated with a nonparametric unseen species model using Euler transformation. The public reads were reprocessed in TCRdb via fastp at Q25 and MiXCR, keeping in-frame beta chains. Rows with a matching CDR3 protein are joined into one entry that keeps the most common DNA and genes. These V and J calls derive from TCRdb rather than the authors' analysis. Recorded for this sample are more than 900,000 distinct CDR3 sequences; just under 30% of them occurred a single time. Roughly 10% of the sample goes to the ten largest clones.

Trimming costs V 3 bases and J 0 bases, and their ends lie 12 bases apart. Reading from cysteine to phenylalanine, the CDR3 counts 14 amino acids. Of all the DNA, just the CDR3 is kept, 42 bases in frame from base 1. Taken from the germline V gene (reference sequence), the CDR1 and CDR2 loops are DFQATT and SNEGSKA. These same data were also listed under a study on T cells of mothers and their children. As that second study puts it: Donors were nine systemically healthy Caucasian individuals: three mothers and their six children. cDNA synthesis consumed the entire amount of extracted RNA, loaded at 1.5 ug RNA in each 15 ul reaction. Sample barcodes and 2-4 random nucleotides were added via the M1S primer in the second PCR. Each mother yielded over 9 million TCR beta CDR3 reads and each child 2.5 million to 3 million reads. Thymic selection shapes the output of TCR recombination in a similar way in related and unrelated pairs, and inherited differences have a minor effect. Normalized repertoire overlap was always found to be slightly, but never significantly, higher in related mother-child pairs than in unrelated mother-child pairs. No persistent microchimeric T cell clones were detected, at a sensitivity of around 97 clones per million clonotypes. Deep NGS was used in the study to compare the TCR beta repertoires of mothers and children and to look for features that separate related mother-child pairs from unrelated individuals. On average, the children were about 10 +/- 4 years old, while the mothers were approximately 40 +/- 4 years old. After adapters were ligated using NEBNext reagents, the libraries underwent 100+100 nt paired-end sequencing on an Illumina HiSeq 2000. Mother and child libraries were prepared a month apart and sequenced in separate runs to prevent cross-contamination. Between roughly 450,000 and 2,000,000 distinct TCR beta clonotypes were identified per donor. Naive TCR beta clonotypes were estimated from low-frequency clonotypes matched to each donor's FACS-determined naive share, without sorting.

The chain was built from TRBV20-1 and TRBJ2-7; D gene: possibly TRBD1, on 6 matching bases. This receptor was obtained from a woman aged 35 to 49 in good health. The sequenced sample consisted of blood. The CDR3 protein sequence reads: CSARGDKISYEQYF. The DNA sequence is as follows: TGCAGTGCTAGGGGGGACAAAATCTCCTACGAGCAGTACTTC.